This T cell receptor (beta chain) was recovered during a study of CD8 T cells in Susac syndrome. As for the study in general: Susac syndrome patients were untreated, on corticosteroids with some adding intravenous immunoglobulin, or on intravenous immunoglobulin only. Findings and caveats of the study: TEMRA cells and active patients showed peak Susac CD8+ clonal expansion. The total CD8+ repertoires contained more than 15 Susac-specific public clones, and the CD8+ TEMRA repertoires contained roughly 5.

A quantity of roughly 0.5 to 1 ug RNA underwent reverse transcription using random hexamers. TCRdb used MiXCR to reprocess the immunoSEQ multiplex PCR reads, holding one entry per CDR3 protein. The sample comprises around 200,000 distinct CDR3 sequences, more than 85% of which are singletons, and approximately 0.16% rests with the top ten. V was clipped by 1 base and J by 6 bases; unmatched bases: 8. Germline loops: CDR1 GTSNPN, CDR2 SVGIG (reference sequence). This CDR3 is 15 amino acids long. This clonotype appeared once. Its matching antigen is unknown. The V gene is TRBV30, the J gene TRBJ2-3, with 9 bases aligning to TRBD2. This clonotype was obtained from a human donor with Susac syndrome. The specimen sequenced was CD8+ T cells from PBMCs. The CDR3: CAWSAPGLATDTQYF. CDR3 sequence (DNA): TGTGCCTGGAGTGCCCCGGGACTAGCAACGGATACGCAGTATTTT.